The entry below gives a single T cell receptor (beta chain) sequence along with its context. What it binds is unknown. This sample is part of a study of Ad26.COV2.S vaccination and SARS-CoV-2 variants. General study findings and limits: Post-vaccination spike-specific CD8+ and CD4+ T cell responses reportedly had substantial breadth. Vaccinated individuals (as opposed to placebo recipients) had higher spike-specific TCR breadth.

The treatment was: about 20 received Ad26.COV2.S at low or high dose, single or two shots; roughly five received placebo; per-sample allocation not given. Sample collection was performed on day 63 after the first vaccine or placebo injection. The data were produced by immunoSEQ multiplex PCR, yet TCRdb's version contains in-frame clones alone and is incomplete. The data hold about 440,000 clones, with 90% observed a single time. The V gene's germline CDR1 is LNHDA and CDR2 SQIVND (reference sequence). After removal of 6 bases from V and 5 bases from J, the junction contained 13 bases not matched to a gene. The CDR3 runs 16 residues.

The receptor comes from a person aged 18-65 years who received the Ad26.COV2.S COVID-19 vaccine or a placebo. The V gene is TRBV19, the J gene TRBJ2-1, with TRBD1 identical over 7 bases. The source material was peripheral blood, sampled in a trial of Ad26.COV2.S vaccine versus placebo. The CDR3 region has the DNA TGTGCCAGTAGCACACCTGCCGGGACAGCAAACAATGAGCAGTTCTTC. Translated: CASSTPAGTANNEQFF. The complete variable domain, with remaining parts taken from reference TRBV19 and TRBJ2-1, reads DGGITQSPKYLFRKEGQNVTLSCEQNLNHDAMYWYRQDPGQGLRLIYYSQIVNDFQKGDIAEGYSVSREKKESFPLTVTSAQKNPTAFYLCASSTPAGTANNEQFFGPGTRLTVL.